This TCR beta chain was sequenced during a study of PD-L1 blockade in urothelial cancer. Overall study context: About nine tenths of the roughly 30 patients were men whose urothelial cancer was bladder-origin. Samples came from 3 weeks, at the second dose, and 6 weeks into treatment.

Clones were sequenced by immunoSEQ multiplex PCR, and TCRdb holds only the in-frame ones, with some missing. The sample contains some 120,000 clones, more than 70% of which appear only once. Time point given: peripheral blood 6 weeks after treatment start. CDR3 length equals 15 residues. Trimming took 0 bases from V and 10 from J; bases not matched to a gene: 10. The germline gives CDR1 SGHDT, CDR2 YYEEEE. The receptor comes from a man in his fifties or sixties with urothelial cancer. The rearrangement uses TRBV5-6 and TRBJ1-2, with 9 bases identical to TRBD1. The sequencing here drew on PBMCs, taken around atezolizumab (anti-PD-L1) treatment. The CDR3 DNA reads as TGTGCCAGCAGCTTGGGCACAGGGGGCGCATCTGACTACACCTTC. This codes for CASSLGTGGASDYTF. Full variable domain (remainder filled in from reference TRBV5-6 and TRBJ1-2): DAGVTQSPTHLIKTRGQQVTLRCSPKSGHDTVSWYQQALGQGPQFIFQYYEEEERQRGNFPDRFSGHQFPNYSSELNVNALLLGDSALYLCASSLGTGGASDYTFGSGTRLTVV.